What follows are 29 T cell receptor beta chains derived from one specimen sequenced in a study of cytotoxic CD8 clonotypes in ibrutinib-treated CLL. This table comes from immunoSEQ multiplex PCR, and its TCRdb copy is limited to in-frame clones, with some not included. This table holds 130,000 to 150,000 clones, 80% to 95% found once. Sequencing was performed on PBMCs, taken after 12 months of ibrutinib treatment. These receptors were obtained from a human donor with chronic lymphocytic leukemia.

The J gene is TRBJ2-7, the V gene TRBV5-1; D is perhaps TRBD2 (6 bases). Trimming removed 3 bases from V and 6 bases from J, with 16 bases in between. CDR3 length: 14 amino acids. Germline V gene lookup returns CDR1 SGHRS and CDR2 YFSETQ. The CDR3 DNA reads as TGCGCCAGCAGCTCTAACGTCATCGGGGGCGAGCAGTACTTC. Translating it yields CASSSNVIGGEQYF.

The count of this clone is one. V usage is TRBV30 and J usage is TRBJ1-1; D gene unclear. The V gene's germline CDR1 is GTSNPN and CDR2 SVGIG (reference sequence). The CDR3 runs 13 residues. Trimming pared 0 bases from V and 5 bases from J, leaving 10 bases between. The CDR3 here is CAWSVFGKTEAFF. In nucleotides, the CDR3 is TGTGCCTGGAGTGTATTCGGGAAGACTGAAGCTTTCTTT.

The CDR3 is CASSLEGATEAFF. The CDR3 DNA sequence: TGTGCCAGCAGCTTAGAAGGGGCCACTGAAGCTTTCTTT. The chain carries TRBV7-9 and TRBJ1-1, with a weak D call TRBD1 (5 bases). Trimming left V 1 base short and J 4 bases short, with 7 bases between. Germline CDR1 is SEHNR and CDR2 is FQNEAQ (reference sequence). The CDR3 loop spans 13 amino acids. The full variable domain, its missing parts supplied by reference TRBV7-9 and TRBJ1-1, is DTGVSQNPRHKITKRGQNVTFRCDPISEHNRLYWYRQTLGQGPEFLTYFQNEAQLEKSRLLSDRFSAERPKGSFSTLEIQRTEQGDSAMYLCASSLEGATEAFFGQGTRLTVV.

This chain links TRBV5-1 with TRBJ2-7; TRBD1 aligns across 9 bases. CDR1 and CDR2 from the germline V gene are SGHRS and YFSETQ. V gave up 5 bases and J gave up 5 bases; unmatched junction bases: 14. The length of the CDR3 is 16 residues. The CDR3 sequence: CASSSRRDRAFNEQYF. Written as DNA, the CDR3 is TGCGCCAGCAGTAGCCGTCGGGACAGGGCTTTCAACGAGCAGTACTTC.

V usage is TRBV30 and J usage is TRBJ1-2, with 7 bases identical to TRBD1. There are 14 residues in the CDR3. Trimming at V came to 5 bases and at J to 9 bases, leaving 15 bases not matched to a gene. Germline V lookup: CDR1 GTSNPN, CDR2 SVGIG (reference sequence). CDR3 sequence: CAWGLRNRGRSYTF. In DNA form, the CDR3 reads TGTGCCTGGGGTCTACGAAACAGGGGTAGGAGCTACACCTTC.

The chain joins TRBV4-3 to TRBJ2-5, with 9 bases identical to TRBD2. TRBJ2-7 matches the DNA end more closely, so the J call is doubtful. Germline CDR1 and CDR2: LGHNA and YSLEER. This CDR3 has 15 amino acids. CDR3 residues: CASSETSGPYYEQYF. CDR3 bases: TGCGCCAGCAGTGAGACTAGCGGACCCTACTACGAGCAGTACTTC.

This clone was observed once. The V call is TRBV7-9, the J call TRBJ1-5, with D possibly being TRBD1 (6 bases). Germline V lookup: CDR1 SEHNR, CDR2 FQNEAQ (reference sequence). Trimming took off 8 bases at V and 3 bases at J, with 14 bases between the two ends. The CDR3 runs 14 residues. The CDR3 nucleotides read TGTGCCAGCTCCTCCGGGGGGCACAATCAGCCCCAGCATTTT. Encoded protein: CASSSGGHNQPQHF.

This chain uses TRBV6-5 with TRBJ2-7; unclear D gene. This CDR3 has 15 amino acids. Per the germline V gene, CDR1 is MNHEY and CDR2 is SVGAGI. The V end was cut by 0 bases, the J end by 3 bases, with 12 bases between. The CDR3 spells CASSYSGILDYEQYF. CDR3 DNA: TGTGCCAGCAGTTACTCGGGCATTCTAGACTACGAGCAGTACTTC.

The chain is built from TRBV11-2 and TRBJ2-1; 9 bases map to TRBD2. Germline CDR1 is SGHAT and CDR2 is FQNNGV. There are 16 residues in the CDR3. Losses at the gene ends were 2 bases for V and 4 bases for J; bases not matched to a gene: 6. This CDR3 is CASSLWGGRVYNEQFF. The CDR3 bases are TGTGCCAGCAGCTTATGGGGCGGGAGGGTTTACAATGAGCAGTTCTTC. Full variable domain (remainder filled in from reference TRBV11-2 and TRBJ2-1): EAGVAQSPRYKIIEKRQSVAFWCNPISGHATLYWYQQILGQGPKLLIQFQNNGVVDDSQLPKDRFSAERLKGVDSTLKIQPAKLEDSAVYLCASSLWGGRVYNEQFFGPGTRLTVL.

In DNA form, the CDR3 reads TGTGCCAGTAGTATTTCGAGGCGGGAGGGCCCCAGAAAGCAGTTCTTC. Residues: CASSISRREGPRKQFF. The chain has TRBV19 and TRBJ2-1; 9 bases agree with TRBD2. The CDR3 totals 16 residues. The V gene's germline CDR1 is LNHDA and CDR2 SQIVND (reference sequence). Germline trimming cut 3 bases from V and 11 bases from J; bases unmatched to any gene: 14. Full variable domain (rest looked up from reference TRBV19 and TRBJ2-1): DGGITQSPKYLFRKEGQNVTLSCEQNLNHDAMYWYRQDPGQGLRLIYYSQIVNDFQKGDIAEGYSVSREKKESFPLTVTSAQKNPTAFYLCASSISRREGPRKQFFGPGTRLTVL.

This clone has just one count. The chain carries TRBV6-5 and TRBJ1-5, with 7 positions matching TRBD1. Trimming took 6 bases from V and 6 from J; bases not matched to a gene: 8. The CDR3 consists of 14 residues. CDR1 is MNHEY and CDR2 is SVGAGI in the germline V gene. CDR3 loop: CASSPRGVSQPQHF. The CDR3 DNA sequence: TGTGCCAGCAGCCCCAGGGGGGTGAGTCAGCCCCAGCATTTT.

This clone has only one observation. The chain combines TRBV25-1 with TRBJ2-7; D could derive from TRBD1 or TRBD2 (5 bases each). Trimming took off 3 bases at V and 3 bases at J, with 9 bases between the two ends. The germline V gene encodes CDR1 MGHDK and CDR2 SYGVNS. The CDR3 covers 13 residues. In DNA form, the CDR3 reads TGTGCCAGCAGTGAGGGACGAATCTACGAGCAGTACTTC. It encodes CASSEGRIYEQYF.

The chain joins TRBV19 to TRBJ2-1; D may be TRBD2 (5 bases). The CDR3 is 16 residues long. V shed 1 base and J shed 0 bases, with 10 bases lying between them. CDR1 is LNHDA and CDR2 is SQIVND in the germline V gene (reference sequence). The CDR3 bases are TGTGCCAGTAGTATAGGGAGCGGTAGCTCCTACAATGAGCAGTTCTTC. Translated: CASSIGSGSSYNEQFF.

Only one count was recorded for this clone. The chain joins TRBV7-8 to TRBJ2-7; D is perhaps TRBD1 (5 bases). CDR1 and CDR2 (germline): SGHVS, FQNEAQ. The V and J ends lost 3 bases and 0 bases respectively, with 12 bases between them. This CDR3 contains 15 residues. This CDR3 reads CASSFGSTASYEQYF. The DNA of the CDR3 is TGTGCCAGCAGCTTTGGGTCGACAGCCTCCTACGAGCAGTACTTC.

This sequence joins TRBV18 and TRBJ2-1; 8 nucleotides match TRBD2. CDR1 and CDR2 from the germline V gene are KGHSH and LQKENI. The length of the CDR3 is 15 residues. V trimming: 5 bases; J trimming: 5 bases; junction bases outside the gene matches: 8. CDR3 sequence: CASSNSGNRDNEQFF. The CDR3 coding sequence is TGTGCCAGCTCAAATAGCGGGAATCGTGACAATGAGCAGTTCTTC.

V and J are TRBV9 and TRBJ2-3; 8 nucleotides agree with TRBD1. Trimming cost V 2 bases and J 1 base; bases outside gene matches: 0. The germline gives CDR1 SGDLS, CDR2 YYNGEE. This CDR3 spans 14 amino acids. CDR3 bases: TGTGCCAGCAGCGTGGACAGGGGCACAGATACGCAGTATTTT. This gives the protein CASSVDRGTDTQYF.

The CDR3 spells CASSRLGDEQFF. CDR3 bases: TGTGCCAGCAGCCGTCTAGGGGATGAGCAGTTCTTC. The chain carries TRBV28 and TRBJ2-1, with a weak D call TRBD1 (5 bases). Trimming removed 6 bases at V and 8 bases at J, with 11 bases between. Germline assignment: CDR1 MDHEN and CDR2 SYDVKM. The CDR3 extends over 12 amino acids.

This chain joins TRBV6-1 and TRBJ1-2, with 10 nucleotides matching TRBD1. The V and J ends lost 4 bases and 7 bases, in that order; junction bases with no gene match: 6. This CDR3 region has 14 residues. CDR1 is MNHNS, CDR2 SASEGT, per germline. This chain's CDR3 is CASSALDRGLGYTF. For the CDR3, the DNA is TGTGCCAGCAGTGCCCTCGACAGGGGGCTTGGCTACACCTTC.

The V and J genes are TRBV25-1 and TRBJ1-1; D gene uncertain. Germline V gene data show CDR1 as MGHDK and CDR2 as SYGVNS. Between the trimmed V and J ends, which lost 2 bases and 5 bases, there was a span of 12 bases. There are 14 residues in the CDR3. CDR3 sequence reads: CASSERGVSTEAFF. In DNA form, the CDR3 reads TGTGCCAGCAGTGAACGGGGTGTTAGTACTGAAGCTTTCTTT.

The chain links TRBV27 to TRBJ1-2, with D unclear. Germline V gene sequence: CDR1 MNHEY, CDR2 SMNVEV (reference sequence). Trimming cost V 5 bases and J 6 bases, with 13 bases left between them. The CDR3 length is 13 residues. CDR3 DNA: TGTGCCAGCAGTCGCCACTCCAGGAATGGCTACACCTTC. This encodes CASSRHSRNGYTF.

CDR3 DNA: TGTGCCAGCAGTTCAGGACAGTGGAAGGGACTAGCGGTATACAATGAGCAGTTCTTC. Translating it yields CASSSGQWKGLAVYNEQFF. The chain joins TRBV28 to TRBJ2-1; TRBD2 agrees at 11 bases. This CDR3 contains 19 residues. V trimming: 4 bases; J trimming: 4 bases; junction bases outside the gene matches: 15. The V gene's germline CDR1 is MDHEN and CDR2 SYDVKM.

CDR3 DNA sequence: TGTGCCAGCAGTCGAGGACTAGCGGGTTGGGATGAGCAGTTCTTC. Its translation: CASSRGLAGWDEQFF. The chain uses TRBV28 and TRBJ2-1; 11 bases map to TRBD2. Germline assignment: CDR1 MDHEN and CDR2 SYDVKM. J gave up 8 bases and V 5 bases, and 8 bases lay outside the gene matches. The CDR3 covers 15 residues.

A remark on this clone: Other DNA variants within this sample encode the same CDR3. V gene TRBV18 combines with J gene TRBJ2-1, with D maybe TRBD1 (6 bases). Germline lookup yields CDR1 KGHSH and CDR2 LQKENI. The ends were cut back, 3 bases at V and 9 bases at J, with 15 bases in the middle. CDR3 size: 14 residues. The CDR3 protein is CASSPGQTTGEQFF. The CDR3 DNA reads TGTGCCAGCTCACCCGGACAGACCACGGGTGAGCAGTTCTTC. The whole variable domain, remainder taken from reference TRBV18 and TRBJ2-1, is NAGVMQNPRHLVRRRGQEARLRCSPMKGHSHVYWYRQLPEEGLKFMVYLQKENIIDESGMPKERFSAEFPKEGPSILRIQQVVRGDSAAYFCASSPGQTTGEQFFGPGTRLTVL.

V usage is TRBV9 and J usage is TRBJ2-1; 7 bases are a match to TRBD1. CDR3 size: 16 residues. V shed 3 bases, J shed 1 base, and the junction held 7 bases outside the gene matches. The V gene's germline CDR1 is SGDLS and CDR2 YYNGEE. CDR3 coding DNA: TGTGCCAGCAGCGCACAGGGGATAGGGTCCTACAATGAGCAGTTCTTC. Translation: CASSAQGIGSYNEQFF.

V is TRBV29-1 and J is TRBJ2-3, with a weak D call TRBD2 (5 bases). The CDR3 has 14 amino acids. With 6 bases removed from V and 3 bases from J, the gap between germline ends came to 16 bases. Germline V gene data show CDR1 as SQVTM and CDR2 as ANQGSEA. In nucleotides, the CDR3 is TGCAGCGTGTGGCCGGGGTTCGGAACAGATACGCAGTATTTT. It encodes CSVWPGFGTDTQYF.

This chain joins TRBV12-5 and TRBJ2-3; no reliable D call. Per the germline V gene, CDR1 is LGHNT and CDR2 is FRNRAP. This CDR3 contains 11 residues. Deletions cut 3 bases from V and 6 bases from J, with 4 bases between. CDR3 protein: CASGFLDTQYF. DNA for the CDR3: TGTGCTAGTGGTTTTCTCGATACGCAGTATTTT.

V usage is TRBV6-1 and J usage is TRBJ2-1; D gene unclear. Germline loops: CDR1 MNHNS, CDR2 SASEGT. This CDR3 has 8 residues. V was shortened by 7 bases and J by 8 bases, with 0 bases between the two germline ends. CDR3 region: CASNEQFF. The CDR3 DNA is TGTGCCAGCAATGAGCAGTTCTTC.

With respect to this clone: The junction shows a germline mismatch at one end, possibly a read error. The chain is built from TRBV7-9 and TRBJ1-3, with 9 bases lining up with TRBD1. The CDR3 is 15 residues long. Germline V gene data show CDR1 as SEHNR and CDR2 as FQNEAQ (reference sequence). CDR3 DNA sequence: TGTGCCAGCAGCTCATGGGACAGGGCTGGTAACACCATATATTTT. Translated: CASSSWDRAGNTIYF.

The rearrangement uses TRBV30 and TRBJ2-7; the match to TRBD2 covers 7 bases. The germline CDR1 and CDR2 sequences are GTSNPN and SVGIG (reference sequence). V dropped 2 bases and J dropped 3; count of bases not matched to a gene: 10. The CDR3 spans 15 residues. The CDR3 spells CAWSQRAGLGYEQYF. The CDR3 DNA reads TGTGCCTGGAGTCAGAGAGCGGGACTCGGCTACGAGCAGTACTTC.